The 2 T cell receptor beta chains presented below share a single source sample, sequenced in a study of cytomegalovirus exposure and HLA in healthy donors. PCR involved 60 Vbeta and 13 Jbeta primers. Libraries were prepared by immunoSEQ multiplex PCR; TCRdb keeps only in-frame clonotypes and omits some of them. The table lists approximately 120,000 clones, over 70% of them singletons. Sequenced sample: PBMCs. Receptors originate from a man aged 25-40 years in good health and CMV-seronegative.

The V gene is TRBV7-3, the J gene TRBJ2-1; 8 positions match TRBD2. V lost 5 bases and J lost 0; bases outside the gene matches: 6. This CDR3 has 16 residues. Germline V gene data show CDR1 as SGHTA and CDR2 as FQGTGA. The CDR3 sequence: CASSPQRGSSYNEQFF. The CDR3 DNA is TGTGCCAGCAGCCCCCAGCGGGGGAGCTCCTACAATGAGCAGTTCTTC.

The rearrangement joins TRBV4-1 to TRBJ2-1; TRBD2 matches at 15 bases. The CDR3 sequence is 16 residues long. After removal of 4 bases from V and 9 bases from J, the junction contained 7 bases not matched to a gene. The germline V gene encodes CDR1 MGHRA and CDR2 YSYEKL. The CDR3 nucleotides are TGCGCCAGCAGCCTAAGGACTAGCGGGGGGGCGAGTGAGCAGTTCTTC. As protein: CASSLRTSGGASEQFF.